The next 5 T cell receptor beta chains were all read from a single sample in a study of blood T cell repertoires in COVID-19. Produced via immunoSEQ multiplex PCR; TCRdb's table is partial and in-frame only. The table records 95,000 to 150,000 clones, roughly 84% of them present only once. Sequences were obtained from PBMCs or T cells enriched from blood (not recorded which). The receptors were gathered from a woman aged 25 to 39 who had recovered from COVID-19.

V and J are TRBV2 and TRBJ1-1; D possibly corresponds to TRBD1 (6 bases). The CDR3 extends over 13 amino acids. Germline values: CDR1 SNHLY, CDR2 FYNNEI. Trimming took off 5 bases at V and 0 bases at J, with 7 bases between the two ends. In nucleotides, the CDR3 is TGTGCCAGCAGTACAGGGCTGAACACTGAAGCTTTCTTT. It codes for CASSTGLNTEAFF.

The CDR3 sequence is CAWSNAGLPTDTQYF. CDR3 coding DNA: TGTGCCTGGAGTAATGCGGGACTACCTACAGATACGCAGTATTTT. The V call is TRBV30, the J call TRBJ2-3, with 7 nucleotides matching TRBD2. Germline V gene lookup returns CDR1 GTSNPN and CDR2 SVGIG (reference sequence). The CDR3 has 15 residues. The J segment lost 3 bases and the V segment lost 2 bases, leaving 8 bases of the junction unmatched.

This rearrangement joins TRBV15 to TRBJ1-4; a possible D gene is TRBD1 (6 bases). Germline lookup yields CDR1 LNHNV and CDR2 YYDKDF (reference sequence). This CDR3 comprises 16 residues. V lost 5 bases, J lost 2 bases, and 15 bases lay in between. The CDR3 region has the DNA TGTGCCACCAGCCCGGACAGCTTTATTACTAATGAAAAACTGTTTTTT. Amino acid sequence: CATSPDSFITNEKLFF. Combining the CDR3 with reference TRBV15 and TRBJ1-4 gives the whole variable domain DAMVIQNPRYQVTQFGKPVTLSCSQTLNHNVMYWYQQKSSQAPKLLFHYYDKDFNNEADTPDNFQSRRPNTSFCFLDIRSPGLGDTAMYLCATSPDSFITNEKLFFGSGTQLSVL.

V gene TRBV28 combines with J gene TRBJ1-4; 10 positions match TRBD1. This CDR3 is 18 amino acids long. V dropped 0 bases and J dropped 4; count of bases not matched to a gene: 8. Germline assignment: CDR1 MDHEN and CDR2 SYDVKM. CDR3 DNA sequence: TGTGCCAGCAGTTTATGGGACAGGGGGTTTTCTGTTAATGAAAAACTGTTTTTT. It translates to CASSLWDRGFSVNEKLFF.

The chain recombines TRBV10-2 with TRBJ2-2; 10 bases are a match to TRBD1. Germline-derived CDR1 and CDR2 are WSHSY and SAAADI. V trimming: 8 bases; J trimming: 4 bases; junction bases outside the gene matches: 4. The CDR3 is 14 amino acids. The CDR3 is CASRWTGGTGELFF. The CDR3 coding sequence is TGCGCCAGCCGATGGACAGGGGGCACCGGGGAGCTGTTTTTT.